The 17 T cell receptor beta chains below all came from one sample that was sequenced in a study of shared clonotypes between healthy human individuals. Libraries were prepared by immunoSEQ multiplex PCR; TCRdb keeps only in-frame clonotypes and omits some of them. This sample has 190,000 or so clones, with over 50% found just once. Sequenced sample: memory CD4+ T cells sorted from blood. The subset is: CD45RA-negative fraction. All receptors come from a man under 40 in good health.

The chain couples TRBV6-1 to TRBJ1-5; tentative D call: TRBD1 (5 bases). The CDR3 sequence is 15 residues long. From germline, CDR1 is MNHNS and CDR2 SASEGT. Trimming pared 0 bases from V and 4 bases from J, leaving 10 bases between. The CDR3 loop reads CASSEAGWGNQPQHF. The CDR3 nucleotides are TGTGCCAGCAGTGAAGCGGGTTGGGGGAATCAGCCCCAGCATTTT.

The V and J genes are TRBV7-9 and TRBJ2-3; D may be TRBD2 (6 bases). Germline V gene sequence: CDR1 SEHNR, CDR2 FQNEAQ (reference sequence). Deletions cut 3 bases from V and 2 bases from J, with 15 bases between. The CDR3 loop spans 16 amino acids. CDR3 region: CASSFGGNKNTDTQYF. DNA of the CDR3: TGTGCCAGCAGCTTCGGGGGTAACAAGAACACAGATACGCAGTATTTT.

This chain connects TRBV4-3 to TRBJ1-1; D uncertain. There are 14 residues in the CDR3. Germline CDR1 LGHNA, CDR2 YSLEER. Trimming removed 0 bases from V and 1 base from J, with 6 bases in between. Here the CDR3 reads CASSQEVRNTEAFF. As DNA, the CDR3 is TGCGCCAGCAGCCAAGAGGTCAGGAACACTGAAGCTTTCTTT.

The V call is TRBV2, the J call TRBJ2-1; the D gene is possibly TRBD1 (5 bases). The CDR3 runs 13 residues. V was shortened by 0 bases and J by 11 bases, with 11 bases between the two germline ends. Germline V gene sequence: CDR1 SNHLY, CDR2 FYNNEI. CDR3 nucleotide sequence: TGTGCCAGCAGTGAAGCGGGGCTAAGAAAGCAGTTCTTC. This codes for CASSEAGLRKQFF.

Worth noting for this clone: Relative to the germline gene, one junction end is altered; a read error may explain this. The CDR3 protein is CASSVPFSSCF. CDR3 DNA sequence: TGTGCCAGCAGCGTACCCTTTAGTTCGTGTTTC. V usage is TRBV9 and J usage is TRBJ2-7, with D hard to call. From germline, CDR1 is SGDLS and CDR2 YYNGEE. The CDR3 contains 11 residues.

Concerning this clone: Other nucleotide sequences in the sample specify the same CDR3. The CDR3 bases are TGTGCCAGCTCACCCAGGGGACAGGAGACCCAGTACTTC. The encoded protein is CASSPRGQETQYF. The rearrangement joins TRBV18 to TRBJ2-5; TRBD1 matches at 7 bases. CDR1 and CDR2 from the germline V gene are KGHSH and LQKENI. V trimming: 3 bases; J trimming: 5 bases; junction bases outside the gene matches: 3. This CDR3 has 13 amino acids.

The gene calls are TRBV6-1 and TRBJ1-2; a possible D gene is TRBD1 (5 bases). The CDR3 has 14 amino acids. Germline assignment: CDR1 MNHNS and CDR2 SASEGT. Trimming left V 10 bases short and J 3 bases short, with 18 bases between. The CDR3 bases are TGTGCCATACTAGGGGTTCGCGGGGACTATGGCTACACCTTC. Translation gives CAILGVRGDYGYTF.

The gene calls are TRBV28 and TRBJ1-5, with a weak D call TRBD1 (6 bases). CDR3 length equals 16 residues. Germline V CDR1 and CDR2: MDHEN, SYDVKM. Deletions cut 5 bases from V and 9 bases from J, with 23 bases between. CDR3 loop: CASSRTGEGGGGPQHF. As DNA, the CDR3 is TGTGCCAGCAGTCGAACGGGAGAGGGGGGAGGCGGGCCCCAGCATTTT.

The rearrangement uses TRBV28 and TRBJ2-7, with D possibly called TRBD1 or TRBD2 (5 bases each). This CDR3 is 14 amino acids long. V was trimmed by 3 bases and J by 5 bases, leaving 14 bases between them. Per germline, CDR1 MDHEN and CDR2 SYDVKM. The CDR3 region has the DNA TGTGCCAGCAGTTTCCGGGGCAGGGATCACGAGCAGTACTTC. As protein: CASSFRGRDHEQYF.

Points on this clone: Other DNA sequences in the sample encode the same CDR3. The chain is built from TRBV11-2 and TRBJ2-7; D perhaps matches TRBD1 (6 bases). Trimming took 0 bases from V and 6 from J, leaving 6 bases between them. The length of the CDR3 is 12 residues. Germline V gives CDR1 SGHAT, CDR2 FQNNGV. CDR3 coding DNA: TGTGCCAGCAGCTTAGACAGGGGCGAGCAGTACTTC. Its translation is CASSLDRGEQYF.

Written as DNA, the CDR3 is TGTGCCAGCAGCCGTGGACAGGGTAGGAATGAGCAGTTCTTC. Its protein is CASSRGQGRNEQFF. J is TRBJ2-1 and V is TRBV6-6; 8 bases are a match to TRBD1. CDR3 length: 14 amino acids. The germline V gene has CDR1 MNHNY and CDR2 SVGAGI (reference sequence). V trimming: 6 bases; J trimming: 7 bases; junction bases outside the gene matches: 8.

This chain links TRBV2 with TRBJ2-1; D call uncertain. The germline V gene has CDR1 SNHLY and CDR2 FYNNEI. V lost 9 bases and J lost 3, with 6 bases in between. The CDR3 is 11 residues long. CDR3 sequence (DNA): TGTGCCAGTAATGGCTACAATGAGCAGTTCTTC. The encoded protein is CASNGYNEQFF.

A note on this clone: This CDR3 is also generated by other DNA sequences in the sample. The rearrangement links TRBV5-1 to TRBJ2-5, with D hard to call. The V gene lost 0 bases and the J gene lost 2 bases, with 5 bases spanning the gap. CDR1 SGHRS and CDR2 YFSETQ come from the germline V gene. The CDR3 spans 13 residues. This chain's CDR3 is CASSLVGQETQYF. CDR3 nucleotide sequence: TGCGCCAGCAGCTTGGTAGGGCAAGAGACCCAGTACTTC. The full variable domain, completed using reference TRBV5-1 and TRBJ2-5, is KAGVTQTPRYLIKTRGQQVTLSCSPISGHRSVSWYQQTPGQGLQFLFEYFSETQRNKGNFPGRFSGRQFSNSRSEMNVSTLELGDSALYLCASSLVGQETQYFGPGTRLLVL.

This clone was recorded a few times. The V and J genes are TRBV11-3 and TRBJ2-1; D remains unclear. Germline V CDR1 and CDR2: SGHNT, YENEEA. Trimming stripped 0 bases from V and 6 bases from J, with 6 bases between. The CDR3 totals 13 residues. The CDR3 here is CASSLESRNEQFF. The CDR3 DNA follows: TGTGCCAGCAGCTTAGAGAGTCGCAATGAGCAGTTCTTC.

The CDR3 nucleotides read TGCGCCAGCAGCTTGGAAGGACAGCCGGGACGCGAGCAGTACTTC. Encoded protein: CASSLEGQPGREQYF. The chain has TRBV5-1 and TRBJ2-7; the D gene is possibly TRBD1 (6 bases). This CDR3 spans 15 amino acids. Trimming left V 0 bases short and J 6 bases short, with 16 bases between. Germline CDR1 reads SGHRS; CDR2 reads YFSETQ.

The rearrangement joins TRBV15 to TRBJ2-7; D unresolved. V lost 0 bases and J 0 bases, leaving 6 bases between the germline ends. CDR3 length equals 14 residues. Germline V lookup: CDR1 LNHNV, CDR2 YYDKDF (reference sequence). CDR3 DNA: TGTGCCACCAGCAGAGAGGAGATCTCCTACGAGCAGTACTTC. Protein product: CATSREEISYEQYF.

The chain employs TRBV27 and TRBJ1-3; no definite D call. The germline V gene encodes CDR1 MNHEY and CDR2 SMNVEV (reference sequence). The V gene lost 2 bases and the J gene lost 0 bases, with 14 bases spanning the gap. The CDR3 is 17 amino acids. The CDR3 here is CASSLGPPSPSGNTIYF. CDR3 coding DNA: TGTGCCAGCAGTTTAGGGCCCCCGAGTCCCTCTGGAAACACCATATATTTT.